This passage covers 21 T cell receptor beta chains from one sample sequenced in a study of OX40 agonist ivuxolimab in advanced cancers. TCRdb's copy holds only in-frame clones and misses some; the assay was immunoSEQ multiplex PCR. The data contain 83,000 or so clones, roughly 83% of them singletons. The sample in question was CD4+ or CD8+ T cells sorted from blood, obtained in a trial of the OX40 agonist ivuxolimab. The receptors shown here come from an adult with an advanced solid tumor such as melanoma, head and neck, liver or kidney cancer.

The chain links TRBV7-2 to TRBJ2-7; D could derive from TRBD1 or TRBD2 (5 bases each). The CDR3 runs to 16 residues. Trimming left V 5 bases short and J 6 bases short, with 23 bases between. Per the germline V gene, CDR1 is SGHTA and CDR2 is FQGNSA. DNA for the CDR3: TGTGCCAGCAGCCCCGGTAAGAGGGACCCTAGGAGCGAGCAGTACTTC. Protein: CASSPGKRDPRSEQYF.

V is TRBV7-9 and J is TRBJ1-6; TRBD1 might be the D (6 bases). The V end lost 5 bases, the J end lost 10 bases, and 15 bases lay between the germline ends. The CDR3 runs to 14 residues. CDR1 and CDR2 from the germline V gene are SEHNR and FQNEAQ (reference sequence). The CDR3 bases are TGTGCCAGCAGCCACGGGGGGGGGCTCTCACCCCTCCACTTT. Protein product: CASSHGGGLSPLHF.

The chain has TRBV7-9 and TRBJ2-3; 8 bases are shared with TRBD1. V trimming: 5 bases; J trimming: 2 bases; junction bases outside the gene matches: 6. Germline V gene data show CDR1 as SEHNR and CDR2 as FQNEAQ (reference sequence). This CDR3 is 15 amino acids long. The CDR3 bases are TGTGCCAGCAGCCCCGGGACAGGAATCACAGATACGCAGTATTTT. This sequence encodes CASSPGTGITDTQYF.

The rearrangement links TRBV12-1 to TRBJ1-1; the DNA was not compared with TRBD1, the D call given in the table. TRBV12-1 is a documented pseudogene. This CDR3 comprises 10 residues. This CDR3 is CASQGQEAFF. The CDR3 DNA reads TGTGCCAGCCAGGGACAGGAAGCTTTCTTT.

The chain joins TRBV10-2 to TRBJ1-5; the D is unclear. The germline V gene has CDR1 WSHSY and CDR2 SAAADI. The CDR3 is 14 residues long. Trimming shortened V by 10 bases and J by 1 base, and 14 bases separated the two germline ends. The DNA of the CDR3 is TGCGCCACCACCCGGGGAGAGAGCAATCAGCCCCAGCATTTT. Translated, it gives CATTRGESNQPQHF.

The chain is built from TRBV7-9 and TRBJ2-3, with TRBD1 matching 9 bases. V shed 4 bases, J shed 2 bases, and the junction held 7 bases outside the gene matches. The CDR3 consists of 16 residues. The germline CDR1 and CDR2 sequences are SEHNR and FQNEAQ (reference sequence). Here the CDR3 DNA reads TGTGCCAGCAGCTCAACGACAGGGGGTCCCACAGATACGCAGTATTTT. This sequence encodes CASSSTTGGPTDTQYF. The entire variable domain, with the rest obtained from reference TRBV7-9 and TRBJ2-3, is as follows: DTGVSQNPRHKITKRGQNVTFRCDPISEHNRLYWYRQTLGQGPEFLTYFQNEAQLEKSRLLSDRFSAERPKGSFSTLEIQRTEQGDSAMYLCASSSTTGGPTDTQYFGPGTRLTVL.

This sequence joins TRBV19 and TRBJ1-2; D is possibly TRBD1 (5 bases). CDR3 size: 16 residues. Trimming stripped 6 bases from V and 3 bases from J, with 20 bases between. Germline V lookup: CDR1 LNHDA, CDR2 SQIVND (reference sequence). Here the CDR3 DNA reads TGTGCCAGTAGAGCTCAAAGTGGTGGGGCAGACTATGGCTACACCTTC. This gives the protein CASRAQSGGADYGYTF.

This clone was counted a few times. The V gene is TRBV5-1, the J gene TRBJ1-4; D gene unclear. V lost 5 bases and J lost 3, with 8 bases in between. This CDR3 is 13 amino acids long. Per the germline V gene, CDR1 is SGHRS and CDR2 is YFSETQ. The CDR3 sequence: CASRVQANEKLFF. The CDR3 nucleotides are TGCGCCAGCAGGGTTCAGGCTAATGAAAAACTGTTTTTT.

The V call is TRBV6-6, the J call TRBJ1-1, with a possible D match to TRBD1 (5 bases). This CDR3 is 14 amino acids long. Germline lookup yields CDR1 MNHNY and CDR2 SVGAGI (reference sequence). Deletions cut 5 bases from V and 2 bases from J, with 12 bases between. DNA of the CDR3: TGTGCCAGCAGTGCCCGGGGGTTAAACACTGAAGCTTTCTTT. It translates to CASSARGLNTEAFF.

This chain joins TRBV19 and TRBJ2-7; no firm D call. Trimming pared 3 bases from V and 5 bases from J, leaving 8 bases between. There are 12 residues in the CDR3. Germline CDR1 reads LNHDA; CDR2 reads SQIVND (reference sequence). The CDR3 loop reads CASSIMGNEQYF. CDR3 bases: TGTGCCAGTAGTATTATGGGGAACGAGCAGTACTTC. The whole variable domain, remainder taken from reference TRBV19 and TRBJ2-7, is DGGITQSPKYLFRKEGQNVTLSCEQNLNHDAMYWYRQDPGQGLRLIYYSQIVNDFQKGDIAEGYSVSREKKESFPLTVTSAQKNPTAFYLCASSIMGNEQYFGPGTRLTVT.

This rearrangement joins TRBV30 to TRBJ1-1; TRBD1 is a possible D gene (6 bases). This CDR3 contains 13 residues. Germline loops: CDR1 GTSNPN, CDR2 SVGIG (reference sequence). V lost 5 bases and J lost 1, with 11 bases in between. This chain's CDR3 is CAWDRTANTEAFF. CDR3 in DNA: TGTGCCTGGGACAGGACCGCGAACACTGAAGCTTTCTTT.

This chain connects TRBV7-8 to TRBJ2-3; unclear D gene. V lost 5 bases to trimming and J lost 2 bases, with 17 bases between them. The CDR3 covers 16 residues. Germline CDR1 and CDR2: SGHVS and FQNEAQ. CDR3 in amino acids: CASSASRSLLTDTQYF. The CDR3 coding sequence is TGTGCCAGCAGCGCCTCACGAAGTCTCCTCACAGATACGCAGTATTTT.

V and J are TRBV12-2 and TRBJ1-4; the tabulated D call, TRBD1, remains unverified against the DNA. TRBV12-2 is flagged as a pseudogene. The CDR3 is 18 amino acids. The CDR3: CASRLVGRTAASEEKLFF. The CDR3 DNA sequence: TGTGCAAGTCGCTTAGTGGGCAGGACAGCGGCGAGCGAGGAGAAACTGTTTTTT.

This sequence joins TRBV30 and TRBJ1-1, with TRBD1 as a possible D gene (6 bases). The germline V gene encodes CDR1 GTSNPN and CDR2 SVGIG (reference sequence). V was trimmed by 4 bases and J by 5 bases, leaving 14 bases between them. This CDR3 contains 13 residues. The CDR3 is CAWTLNRETEAFF. The CDR3 DNA follows: TGTGCCTGGACCCTCAACAGGGAAACTGAAGCTTTCTTT. Full variable domain (missing parts from reference TRBV30 and TRBJ1-1): SQTIHQWPATLVQPVGSPLSLECTVEGTSNPNLYWYRQAAGRGLQLLFYSVGIGQISSEVPQNLSASRPQDRQFILSSKKLLLSDSGFYLCAWTLNRETEAFFGQGTRLTVV.

V usage is TRBV27 and J usage is TRBJ1-2; perhaps TRBD1 as D (6 bases). The V end lost 2 bases, the J end lost 0 bases, and 10 bases lay between the germline ends. The CDR3 is 15 amino acids. The germline V gene has CDR1 MNHEY and CDR2 SMNVEV (reference sequence). CDR3 in amino acids: CASSLGRTANYGYTF. The CDR3 bases are TGTGCCAGCAGTTTAGGACGGACAGCTAACTATGGCTACACCTTC.

V is TRBV7-9 and J is TRBJ1-1; D is unclear. V lost 1 base and J lost 11, with 17 bases in between. From germline, CDR1 is SEHNR and CDR2 FQNEAQ (reference sequence). The length of the CDR3 is 14 residues. CDR3 region: CASSLGSPTAWAFF. CDR3 nucleotide sequence: TGTGCCAGCAGCTTAGGTTCGCCAACAGCGTGGGCTTTCTTT.

The J gene is TRBJ2-4, the V gene TRBV9; perhaps D is TRBD1 or TRBD2 (6 bases each). The CDR3 contains 17 residues. From germline, CDR1 is SGDLS and CDR2 YYNGEE. With 3 bases removed from V and 0 bases from J, the gap between germline ends came to 16 bases. CDR3 amino acids: CASSAGAQPLAKNIQYF. DNA for the CDR3: TGTGCCAGCAGCGCGGGGGCCCAACCACTAGCCAAAAACATTCAGTACTTC. Full variable domain (remainder filled in from reference TRBV9 and TRBJ2-4): DSGVTQTPKHLITATGQRVTLRCSPRSGDLSVYWYQQSLDQGLQFLIQYYNGEERAKGNILERFSAQQFPDLHSELNLSSLELGDSALYFCASSAGAQPLAKNIQYFGAGTRLSVL.

In its sample, this clone was seen once. J is TRBJ1-2 and V is TRBV7-8; unclear D gene. V dropped 4 bases and J dropped 0 bases, with 21 bases sitting between them. CDR1 and CDR2 (germline): SGHVS, FQNEAQ. The CDR3 runs to 18 residues. The CDR3 sequence is CASSYLDDLFGANYGYTF. DNA for the CDR3: TGTGCCAGCAGCTACCTAGACGATCTCTTCGGGGCTAACTATGGCTACACCTTC.

J is TRBJ2-2 and V is TRBV30; TRBD2 aligns across 12 bases. V dropped 3 bases and J dropped 4; count of bases not matched to a gene: 0. The germline gives CDR1 GTSNPN, CDR2 SVGIG (reference sequence). The CDR3 is 14 amino acids. The CDR3 region is CAWRTSGGTGELFF. DNA of the CDR3: TGTGCCTGGAGGACTAGCGGGGGCACCGGGGAGCTGTTTTTT.

This chain joins TRBV10-3 and TRBJ1-3; D uncertain. With 7 bases removed from V and 4 bases from J, the gap between germline ends came to 8 bases. CDR1 is ENHRY and CDR2 is SYGVKD in the germline V gene. This CDR3 region has 12 residues. Here the CDR3 reads CAIKTYGNTIYF. The CDR3 DNA follows: TGTGCCATCAAGACATACGGAAACACCATATATTTT.

This clone showed up just once. The genes are TRBV5-6 and TRBJ2-7; D ambiguous. The CDR3 is 11 amino acids. The V end was cut by 0 bases, the J end by 7 bases, with 5 bases between. CDR1 and CDR2 from the germline V gene are SGHDT and YYEEEE. CDR3 nucleotides: TGTGCCAGCAGCTTGGGGCGGGAGCAGTACTTC. This translates into CASSLGREQYF.